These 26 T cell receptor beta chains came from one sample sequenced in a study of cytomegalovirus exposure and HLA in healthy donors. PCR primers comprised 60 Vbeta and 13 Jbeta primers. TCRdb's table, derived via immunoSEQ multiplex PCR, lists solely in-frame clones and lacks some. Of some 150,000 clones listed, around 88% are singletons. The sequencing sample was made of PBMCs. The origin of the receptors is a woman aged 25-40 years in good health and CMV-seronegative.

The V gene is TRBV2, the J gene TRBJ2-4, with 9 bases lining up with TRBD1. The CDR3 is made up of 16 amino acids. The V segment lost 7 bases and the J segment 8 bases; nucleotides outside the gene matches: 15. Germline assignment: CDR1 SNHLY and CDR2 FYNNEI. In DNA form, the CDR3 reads TGTGCCAGCACGAACGGAAAAAGCCGACAGGGGGACATTCAGTACTTC. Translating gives CASTNGKSRQGDIQYF. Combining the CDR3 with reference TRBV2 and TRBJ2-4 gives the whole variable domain EPEVTQTPSHQVTQMGQEVILRCVPISNHLYFYWYRQILGQKVEFLVSFYNNEISEKSEIFDDQFSVERPDGSNFTLKIRSTKLEDSAMYFCASTNGKSRQGDIQYFGAGTRLSVL.

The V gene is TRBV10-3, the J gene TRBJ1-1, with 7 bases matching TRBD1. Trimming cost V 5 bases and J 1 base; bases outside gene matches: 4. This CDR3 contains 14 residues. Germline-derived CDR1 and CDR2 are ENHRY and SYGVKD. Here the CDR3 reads CAISRQGGNTEAFF. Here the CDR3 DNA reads TGTGCCATCAGTCGACAGGGAGGGAACACTGAAGCTTTCTTT.

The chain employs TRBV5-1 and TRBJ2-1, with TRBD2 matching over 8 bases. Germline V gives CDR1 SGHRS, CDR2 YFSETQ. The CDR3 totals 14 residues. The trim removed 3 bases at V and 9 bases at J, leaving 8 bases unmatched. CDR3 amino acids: CASSSGLEPREQFF. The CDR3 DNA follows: TGCGCCAGCAGCTCGGGACTAGAGCCCCGTGAGCAGTTCTTC.

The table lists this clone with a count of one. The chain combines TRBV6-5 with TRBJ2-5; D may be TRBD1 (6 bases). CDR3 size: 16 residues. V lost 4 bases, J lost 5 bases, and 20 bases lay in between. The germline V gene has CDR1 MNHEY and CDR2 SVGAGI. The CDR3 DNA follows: TGTGCCAGCAGTTCGTTATACAGGGAAGGGTGGGAGACCCAGTACTTC. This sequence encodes CASSSLYREGWETQYF.

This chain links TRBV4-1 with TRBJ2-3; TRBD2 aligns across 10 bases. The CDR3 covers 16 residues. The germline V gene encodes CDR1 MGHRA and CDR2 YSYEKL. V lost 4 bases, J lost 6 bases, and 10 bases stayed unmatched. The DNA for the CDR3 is TGCGCCAGCAGCCGGCCCCCAGCGGGAGGGCCCGATACGCAGTATTTT. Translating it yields CASSRPPAGGPDTQYF.

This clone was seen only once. The CDR3 sequence is CASSYSRSQGYGYTF. The CDR3 DNA follows: TGTGCCAGCAGTTACTCGCGCAGCCAGGGATATGGCTACACCTTC. The chain has TRBV6-5 and TRBJ1-2; TRBD1 might be the D (5 bases). The CDR3 loop spans 15 amino acids. Between the trimmed V and J ends, which lost 0 bases and 5 bases, there was a span of 13 bases. Germline V gene sequence: CDR1 MNHEY, CDR2 SVGAGI.

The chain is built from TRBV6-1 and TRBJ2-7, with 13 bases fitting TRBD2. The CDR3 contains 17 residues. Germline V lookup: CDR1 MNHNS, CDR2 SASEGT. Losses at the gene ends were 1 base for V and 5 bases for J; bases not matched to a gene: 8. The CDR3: CASSEGVWTSGSDEQYF. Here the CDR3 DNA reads TGTGCCAGCAGTGAAGGGGTCTGGACTAGCGGGAGCGACGAGCAGTACTTC.

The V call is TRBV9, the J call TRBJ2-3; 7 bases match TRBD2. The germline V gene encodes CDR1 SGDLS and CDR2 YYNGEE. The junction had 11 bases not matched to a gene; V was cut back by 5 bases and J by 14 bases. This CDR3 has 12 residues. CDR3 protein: CASSRGGTRRYF. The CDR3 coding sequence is TGTGCCAGCAGTCGGGGAGGGACCCGAAGGTATTTT.

The CDR3 spells CASSQGRAELVSTGELFF. CDR3 nucleotides: TGCGCCAGCAGCCAAGGGAGAGCGGAGCTAGTGAGCACCGGGGAGCTGTTTTTT. The chain carries TRBV4-3 and TRBJ2-2; perhaps TRBD2 as D (5 bases). The CDR3 extends over 18 amino acids. V was trimmed by 1 base and J by 4 bases, leaving 19 bases between them. CDR1 LGHNA and CDR2 YSLEER come from the germline V gene.

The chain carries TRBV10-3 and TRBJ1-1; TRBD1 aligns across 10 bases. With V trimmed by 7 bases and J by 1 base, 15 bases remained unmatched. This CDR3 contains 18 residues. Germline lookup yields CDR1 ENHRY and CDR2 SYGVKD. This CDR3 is CAITMARDRGLGNTEAFF. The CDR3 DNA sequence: TGTGCCATCACCATGGCCCGGGACAGGGGATTGGGGAACACTGAAGCTTTCTTT.

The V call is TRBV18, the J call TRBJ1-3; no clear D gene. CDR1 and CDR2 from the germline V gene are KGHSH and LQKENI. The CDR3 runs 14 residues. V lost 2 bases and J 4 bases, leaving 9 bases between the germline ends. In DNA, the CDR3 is TGTGCCAGCTCACCAGAGGCTGTCGGAAACACCATATATTTT. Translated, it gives CASSPEAVGNTIYF. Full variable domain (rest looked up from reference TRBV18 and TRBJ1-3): NAGVMQNPRHLVRRRGQEARLRCSPMKGHSHVYWYRQLPEEGLKFMVYLQKENIIDESGMPKERFSAEFPKEGPSILRIQQVVRGDSAAYFCASSPEAVGNTIYFGEGSWLTVV.

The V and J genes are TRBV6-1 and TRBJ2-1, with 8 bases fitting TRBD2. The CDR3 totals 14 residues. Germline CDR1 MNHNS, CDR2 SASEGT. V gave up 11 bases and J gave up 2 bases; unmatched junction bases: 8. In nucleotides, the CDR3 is TGTGCCGCGGGGCGGGAGGCGCCCTACAATGAGCAGTTCTTC. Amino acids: CAAGREAPYNEQFF.

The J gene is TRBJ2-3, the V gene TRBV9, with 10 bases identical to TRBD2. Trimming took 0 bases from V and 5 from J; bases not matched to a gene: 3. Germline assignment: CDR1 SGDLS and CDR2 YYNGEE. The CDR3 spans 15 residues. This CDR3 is CASSVGSGRKDTQYF. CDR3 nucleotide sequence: TGTGCCAGCAGCGTAGGTAGCGGGAGGAAAGATACGCAGTATTTT.

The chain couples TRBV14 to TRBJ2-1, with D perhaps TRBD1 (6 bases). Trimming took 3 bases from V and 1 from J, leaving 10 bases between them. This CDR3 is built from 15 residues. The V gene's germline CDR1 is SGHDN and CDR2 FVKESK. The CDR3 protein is CASSHQGWSYNEQFF. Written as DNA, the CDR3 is TGTGCCAGCAGCCATCAGGGGTGGTCCTACAATGAGCAGTTCTTC.

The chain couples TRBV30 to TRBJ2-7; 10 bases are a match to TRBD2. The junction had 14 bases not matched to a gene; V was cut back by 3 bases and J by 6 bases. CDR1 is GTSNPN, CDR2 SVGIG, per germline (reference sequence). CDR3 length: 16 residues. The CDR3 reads CAWRMLAGALRSEQYF. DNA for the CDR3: TGTGCCTGGAGAATGCTAGCGGGAGCCCTTAGAAGCGAGCAGTACTTC.

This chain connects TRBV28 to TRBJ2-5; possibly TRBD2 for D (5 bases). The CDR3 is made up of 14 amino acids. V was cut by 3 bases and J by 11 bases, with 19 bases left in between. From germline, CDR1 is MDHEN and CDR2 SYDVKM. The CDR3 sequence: CASSFPRTPGEQYF. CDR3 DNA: TGTGCCAGCAGTTTTCCCCGGACTCCTGGGGAGCAGTACTTC. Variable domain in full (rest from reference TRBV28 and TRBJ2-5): DVKVTQSSRYLVKRTGEKVFLECVQDMDHENMFWYRQDPGLGLRLIYFSYDVKMKEKGDIPEGYSVSREKKERFSLILESASTNQTSMYLCASSFPRTPGEQYFGPGTRLLVL.

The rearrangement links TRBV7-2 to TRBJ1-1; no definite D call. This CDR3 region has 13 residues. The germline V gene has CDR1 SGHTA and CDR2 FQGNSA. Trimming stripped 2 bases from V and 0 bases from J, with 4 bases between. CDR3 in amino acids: CASSLQMNTEAFF. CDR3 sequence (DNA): TGTGCCAGCAGCTTACAGATGAACACTGAAGCTTTCTTT. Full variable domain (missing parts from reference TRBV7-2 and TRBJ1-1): GAGVSQSPSNKVTEKGKDVELRCDPISGHTALYWYRQSLGQGLEFLIYFQGNSAPDKSGLPSDRFSAERTGGSVSTLTIQRTQQEDSAVYLCASSLQMNTEAFFGQGTRLTVV.

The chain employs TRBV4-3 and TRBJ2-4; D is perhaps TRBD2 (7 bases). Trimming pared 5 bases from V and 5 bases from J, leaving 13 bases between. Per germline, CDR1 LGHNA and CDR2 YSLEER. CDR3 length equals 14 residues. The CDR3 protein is CASSVTGGQNIQYF. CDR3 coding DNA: TGCGCCAGCAGCGTCACGGGGGGCCAAAACATTCAGTACTTC.

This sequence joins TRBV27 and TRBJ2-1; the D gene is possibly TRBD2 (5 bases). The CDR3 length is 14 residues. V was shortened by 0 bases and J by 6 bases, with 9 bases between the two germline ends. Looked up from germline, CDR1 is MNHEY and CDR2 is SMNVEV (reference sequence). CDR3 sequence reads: CASSLSRGINEQFF. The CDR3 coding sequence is TGTGCCAGCAGTTTATCCAGAGGGATCAATGAGCAGTTCTTC.

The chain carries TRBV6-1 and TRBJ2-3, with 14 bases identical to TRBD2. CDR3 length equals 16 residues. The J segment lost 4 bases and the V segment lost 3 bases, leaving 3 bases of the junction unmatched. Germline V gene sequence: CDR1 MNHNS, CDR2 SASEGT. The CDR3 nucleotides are TGTGCCAGCAGTGAGACTAGCGGGAGGGCTGCAGATACGCAGTATTTT. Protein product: CASSETSGRAADTQYF.

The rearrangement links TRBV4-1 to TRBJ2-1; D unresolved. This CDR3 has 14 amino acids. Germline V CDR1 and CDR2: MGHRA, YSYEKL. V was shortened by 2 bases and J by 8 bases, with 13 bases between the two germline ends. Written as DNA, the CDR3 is TGCGCCAGCAGCCAATCCCCAGTATTCGATGAGCAGTTCTTC. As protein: CASSQSPVFDEQFF.

CDR3 in amino acids: CASTSGTCGYTF. As DNA, the CDR3 is TGCGCCAGCACCTCCGGGACTTGTGGCTACACCTTC. The chain carries TRBV5-1 and TRBJ1-2; the D gene is possibly TRBD1 (5 bases). CDR3 length equals 12 residues. The germline gives CDR1 SGHRS, CDR2 YFSETQ. V was shortened by 6 bases and J by 7 bases, with 13 bases between the two germline ends.

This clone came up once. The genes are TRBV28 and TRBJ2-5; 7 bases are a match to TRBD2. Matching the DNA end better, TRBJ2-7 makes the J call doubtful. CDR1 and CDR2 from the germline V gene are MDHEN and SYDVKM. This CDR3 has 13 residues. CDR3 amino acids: CASSLRDYYEQYF. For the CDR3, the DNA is TGTGCCAGCAGTTTGAGGGACTACTACGAGCAGTACTTC.

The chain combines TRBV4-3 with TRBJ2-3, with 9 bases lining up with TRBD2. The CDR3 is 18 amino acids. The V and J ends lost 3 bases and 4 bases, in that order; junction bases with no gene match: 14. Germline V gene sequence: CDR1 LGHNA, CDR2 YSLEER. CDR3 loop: CASSQGMRPAGGSDTQYF. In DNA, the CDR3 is TGCGCCAGCAGCCAGGGTATGAGGCCAGCGGGGGGCTCAGATACGCAGTATTTT.

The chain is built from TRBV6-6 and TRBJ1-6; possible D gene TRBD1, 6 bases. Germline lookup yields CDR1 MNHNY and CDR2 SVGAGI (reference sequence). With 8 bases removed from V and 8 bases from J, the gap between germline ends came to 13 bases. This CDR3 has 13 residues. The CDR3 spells CASSGAGYSPLHF. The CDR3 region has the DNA TGTGCCAGCTCAGGGGCAGGGTATTCACCCCTCCACTTT.

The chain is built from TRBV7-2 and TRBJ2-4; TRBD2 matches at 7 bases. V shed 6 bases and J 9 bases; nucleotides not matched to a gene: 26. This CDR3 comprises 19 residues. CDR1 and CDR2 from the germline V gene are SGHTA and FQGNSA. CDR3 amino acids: CASSRAPGGSEGSSGIQYF. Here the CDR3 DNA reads TGTGCCAGCAGTAGGGCCCCCGGCGGGAGTGAGGGTAGCTCTGGCATTCAGTACTTC. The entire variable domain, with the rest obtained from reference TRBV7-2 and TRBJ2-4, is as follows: GAGVSQSPSNKVTEKGKDVELRCDPISGHTALYWYRQSLGQGLEFLIYFQGNSAPDKSGLPSDRFSAERTGGSVSTLTIQRTQQEDSAVYLCASSRAPGGSEGSSGIQYFGAGTRLSVL.